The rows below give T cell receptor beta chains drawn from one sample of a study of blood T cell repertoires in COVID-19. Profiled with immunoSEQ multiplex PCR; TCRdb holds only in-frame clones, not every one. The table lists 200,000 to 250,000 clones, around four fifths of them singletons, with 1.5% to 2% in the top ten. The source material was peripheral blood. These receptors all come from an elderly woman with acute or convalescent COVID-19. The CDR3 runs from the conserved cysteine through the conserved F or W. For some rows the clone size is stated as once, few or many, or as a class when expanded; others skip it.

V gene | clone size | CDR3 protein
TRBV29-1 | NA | CSGDRGNNEQFF
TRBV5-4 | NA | CASSLAGGGGANTQYF
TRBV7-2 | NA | CASRYPDRLYGYTF
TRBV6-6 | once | CASSSEPDTQYF
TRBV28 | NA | CASIRTGTVNTGELFF
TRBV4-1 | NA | CASSRDRELGEQYF
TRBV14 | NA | CASSQWGGETQYF
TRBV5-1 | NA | CASSISRQEKNEKLFF
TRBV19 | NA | CASSLRDNNQPQHF
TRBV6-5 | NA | CASSITGERTDTQYF
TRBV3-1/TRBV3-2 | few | CASSQARTGGYEQYF
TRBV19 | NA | CASSFAGPTSGNTIYF
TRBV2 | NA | CASSRQGRTDTQYF
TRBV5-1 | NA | CASRNSDSGNTIYF
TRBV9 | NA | CASSVGVGPTSGNTIYF
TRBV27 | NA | CASSLSVSGWTNTEAFF
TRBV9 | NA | CASSVGLAGGLTDTQYF
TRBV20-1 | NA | CSAVGNKEQFF
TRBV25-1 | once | CASTRAGAAGELFF
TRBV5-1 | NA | CASSSGGTNTGELFF
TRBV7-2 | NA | CASSLDRLGDTQYF
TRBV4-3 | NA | CASSQELQGTEAFF
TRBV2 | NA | CASTQNPYGYTF
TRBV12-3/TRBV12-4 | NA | CASSLYSHYEQYF
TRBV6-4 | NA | CASGVKGPTSYNSPLHF
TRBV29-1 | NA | CSVTWTSTDTQYF
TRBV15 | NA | CATSRDSEKSFGQPQHF
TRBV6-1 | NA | CASSEPSGGQLYNEQFF
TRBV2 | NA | CASTREGTGNTEAFF
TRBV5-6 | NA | CASSHPRSSGANVLTF
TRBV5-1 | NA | CASSLAAGGYRQETQYF
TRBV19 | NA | CASRDLAGEQYF
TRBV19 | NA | CASSIKEASGGYTF
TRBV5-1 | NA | CASSLATSTFFGNTIYF
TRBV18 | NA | CASSASTSPQDYTF
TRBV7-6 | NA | CASSATGNMNTEAFF
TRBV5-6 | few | CASRARGFSGNTIYF
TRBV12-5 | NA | CASARGTAMSNEQFF
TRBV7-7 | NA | CASSLTENTEAFF
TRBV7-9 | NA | CASSLARVVEQFF
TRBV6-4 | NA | CASIWPPDEQFF
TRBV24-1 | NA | CATSDLGGYSSYNEQFF
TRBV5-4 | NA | CASSFDQGIIGYTF
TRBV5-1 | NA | CASSLLAENTEAFF
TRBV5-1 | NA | CASSVQRANNEQFF
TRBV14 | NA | CASSPDRGYSNQPQHF
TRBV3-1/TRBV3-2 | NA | CASSLGQLNTEAFF
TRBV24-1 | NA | CATSKSGTSTETQYF
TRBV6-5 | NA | CASSYQGQGRGSPLHF
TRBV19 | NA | CASSIVRGQDTNSPLHF
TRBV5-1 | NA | CASSLSGNNEQFF
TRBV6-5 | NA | CASSYSQTGRYGYTF
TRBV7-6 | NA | CASSPRAEGVDEQFF
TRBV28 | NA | CASRVPTGGNEKLFF
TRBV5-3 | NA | CARSLAHNEQYF